This TCR beta chain derives from a study of T-cell memory formation after mild COVID-19. The wider study: Clusters were largely donor specific. Study-level points and caveats: SARS-CoV-2 specificity of second-wave clones peaking day 37 was unconfirmed.

TCRdb passed the 5' RACE reads through MiXCR, listing each CDR3 protein once. The sample lists around 99,000 distinct CDR3 sequences, 14% occurring once. In this sample, this clonotype turned up many times. Its specificity is not known. The germline V gene has CDR1 SGHRS and CDR2 YFSETQ. The length of the CDR3 is 12 residues. V was shortened by 1 base and J by 9 bases, with 8 bases between the two germline ends. The origin of this receptor is a man between 18 and 29 years old who had mild COVID-19 (a few samples of this study predate the infection). Cell type and time point are not known. The sequenced sample was PBMCs or a T cell subset sorted from them (not recorded which). The gene calls are TRBV5-1 and TRBJ2-1; D gene unclear. This CDR3 reads CASSLRWSEQFF. The CDR3, as DNA: TGCGCCAGCAGCTTGCGCTGGAGTGAGCAGTTCTTC.